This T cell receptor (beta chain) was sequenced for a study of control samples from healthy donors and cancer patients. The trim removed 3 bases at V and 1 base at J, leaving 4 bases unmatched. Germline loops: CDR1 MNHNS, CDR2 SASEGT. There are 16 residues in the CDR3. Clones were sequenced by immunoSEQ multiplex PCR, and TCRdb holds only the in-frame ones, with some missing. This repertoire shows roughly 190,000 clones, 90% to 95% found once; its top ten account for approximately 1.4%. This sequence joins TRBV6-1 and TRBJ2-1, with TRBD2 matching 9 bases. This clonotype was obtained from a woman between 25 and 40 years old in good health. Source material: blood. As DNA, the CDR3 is TGTGCCAGCAGTGATCAGCGGGGGGTTTCCTACAATGAGCAGTTCTTC. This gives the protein CASSDQRGVSYNEQFF.